This TCR beta chain comes out of a study of blood T cell repertoires in COVID-19. Assay used: immunoSEQ multiplex PCR; TCRdb lists only in-frame clones, some missing. In the table there are around 270,000 clones, around 89% of which are singletons. This clonotype was sampled from a man in his forties with acute or convalescent COVID-19. Material for sequencing was peripheral blood.

CDR3 residues: CASSKRTYYEQYF. Written as DNA, the CDR3 is TGTGCCAGTAGTAAAAGGACTTACTACGAGCAGTACTTC. The chain has TRBV19 and TRBJ2-7; a possible D gene is TRBD2 (5 bases). The V and J ends lost 4 bases and 3 bases respectively, with 10 bases between them. There are 13 residues in the CDR3. CDR1 and CDR2 (germline): LNHDA, SQIVND (reference sequence). The whole variable domain, remainder taken from reference TRBV19 and TRBJ2-7, is DGGITQSPKYLFRKEGQNVTLSCEQNLNHDAMYWYRQDPGQGLRLIYYSQIVNDFQKGDIAEGYSVSREKKESFPLTVTSAQKNPTAFYLCASSKRTYYEQYFGPGTRLTVT.